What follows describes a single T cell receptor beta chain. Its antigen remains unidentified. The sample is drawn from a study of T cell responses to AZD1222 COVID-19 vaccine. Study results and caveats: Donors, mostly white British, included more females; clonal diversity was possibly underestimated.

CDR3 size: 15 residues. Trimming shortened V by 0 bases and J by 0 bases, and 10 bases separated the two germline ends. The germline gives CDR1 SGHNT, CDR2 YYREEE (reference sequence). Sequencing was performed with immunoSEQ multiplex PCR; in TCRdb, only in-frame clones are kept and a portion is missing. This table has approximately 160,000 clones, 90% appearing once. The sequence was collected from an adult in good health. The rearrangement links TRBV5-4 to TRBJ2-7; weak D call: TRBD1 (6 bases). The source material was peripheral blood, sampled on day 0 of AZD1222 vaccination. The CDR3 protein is CASSLEGGVSYEQYF. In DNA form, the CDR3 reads TGTGCCAGCAGCTTGGAAGGGGGTGTCTCCTACGAGCAGTACTTC.